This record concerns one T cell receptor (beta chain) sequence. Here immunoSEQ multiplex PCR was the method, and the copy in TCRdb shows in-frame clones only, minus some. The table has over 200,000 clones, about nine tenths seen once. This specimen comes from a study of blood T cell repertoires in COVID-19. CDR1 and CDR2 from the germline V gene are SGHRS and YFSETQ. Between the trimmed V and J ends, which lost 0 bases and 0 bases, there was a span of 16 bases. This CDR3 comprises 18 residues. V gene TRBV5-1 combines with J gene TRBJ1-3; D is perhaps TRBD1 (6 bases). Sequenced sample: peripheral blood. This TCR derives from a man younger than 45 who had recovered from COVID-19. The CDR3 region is CASSLADLGHHSGNTIYF. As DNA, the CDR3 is TGCGCCAGCAGCTTGGCCGATTTGGGACACCACTCTGGAAACACCATATATTTT.